This TCR beta chain is drawn from a study of blood T cell repertoires in COVID-19. Study in general: The cDNA or gDNA used as material had been derived from T cells, B-cell-depleted T cells, or PBMCs.

Under the authors' procedure: Nucleated cell counts were estimated from reference gene primer amplification. The assay was immunoSEQ multiplex PCR, and TCRdb's table has in-frame clones only and misses some. The V and J calls and the clone size are those of that table, but D and trimming were determined from the DNA. The data show about 29,000 clones, roughly 87% seen once. The CDR3 totals 15 residues. The V gene end was trimmed by 0 bases and the J gene end by 5 bases; junction bases not matched to a gene: 5. Germline CDR1 reads MNHEY; CDR2 reads SVGAGI. J is TRBJ2-5 and V is TRBV6-5, with 8 bases that match TRBD2. Sample: peripheral blood. This clonotype originated in a human donor in a cohort sampled during active COVID-19. The CDR3 spells CASSYSRAGGETQYF. DNA for the CDR3: TGTGCCAGCAGTTACTCGAGGGCGGGGGGCGAGACCCAGTACTTC.